Below, one TCR beta chain is given with its context. Its specificity is not known. The PCR employed 60 Vbeta primers together with 13 Jbeta primers. The protocol was immunoSEQ multiplex PCR, while the TCRdb copy is restricted to in-frame clones and leaves out a portion. The profile shows about 81,000 clones, 77% of them singletons. The entry originates in a study of cytomegalovirus exposure and HLA in healthy donors. Germline CDR1 reads LNHDA; CDR2 reads SQIVND (reference sequence). V was pared by 3 bases and J by 7 bases, with 6 bases of the junction left unmatched. This CDR3 region has 14 residues. Broader study findings: Within an earlier analysis, most TCR beta V segments proved productive either about 87% or about 30% of the time. It was assumed in the presence/absence analyses that sequencing depth was roughly uniform across donors.

This TCR was sampled from a man in his fifties in good health and CMV-seropositive. The chain joins TRBV19 to TRBJ2-1, with TRBD1 identical over 7 bases. Input material: PBMCs. CDR3 coding DNA: TGTGCCAGTAGTATCCTACAGGGGCCGAATGAGCAGTTCTTC. Its translation is CASSILQGPNEQFF.